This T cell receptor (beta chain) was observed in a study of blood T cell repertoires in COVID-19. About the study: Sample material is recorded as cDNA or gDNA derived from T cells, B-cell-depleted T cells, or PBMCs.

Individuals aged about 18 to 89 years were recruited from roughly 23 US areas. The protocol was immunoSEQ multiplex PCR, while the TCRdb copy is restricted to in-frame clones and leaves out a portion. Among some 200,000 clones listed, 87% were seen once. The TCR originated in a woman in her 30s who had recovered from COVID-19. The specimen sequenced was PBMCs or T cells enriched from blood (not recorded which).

CDR3 residues: CAISDLGGLAVLRTYEQYF. CDR3 in DNA: TGTGCCATCAGTGATCTGGGGGGACTAGCCGTTCTGCGGACCTACGAGCAGTACTTC. This chain uses TRBV10-3 with TRBJ2-7, with TRBD2 matching 9 bases. The germline V gene has CDR1 ENHRY and CDR2 SYGVKD. The CDR3 length is 19 residues. V dropped 3 bases and J dropped 2; count of bases not matched to a gene: 17.